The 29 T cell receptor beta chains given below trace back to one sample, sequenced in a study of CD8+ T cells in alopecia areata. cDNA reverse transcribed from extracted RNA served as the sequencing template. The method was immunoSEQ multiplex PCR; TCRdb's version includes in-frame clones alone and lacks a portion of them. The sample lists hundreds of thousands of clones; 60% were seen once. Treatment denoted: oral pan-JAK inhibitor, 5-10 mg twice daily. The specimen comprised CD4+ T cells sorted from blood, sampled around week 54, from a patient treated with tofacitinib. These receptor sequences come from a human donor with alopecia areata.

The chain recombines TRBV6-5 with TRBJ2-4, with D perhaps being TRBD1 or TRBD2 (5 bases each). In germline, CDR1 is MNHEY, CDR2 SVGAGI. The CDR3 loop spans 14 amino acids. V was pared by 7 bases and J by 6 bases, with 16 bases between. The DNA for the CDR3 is TGTGCCAGCACCCCAAGAATTGGGGGAAACATTCAGTACTTC. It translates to CASTPRIGGNIQYF.

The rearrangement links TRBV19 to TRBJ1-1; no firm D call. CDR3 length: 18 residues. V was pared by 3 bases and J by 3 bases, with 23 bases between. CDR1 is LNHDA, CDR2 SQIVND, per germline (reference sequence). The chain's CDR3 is CASSIPPWARERYTEAFF. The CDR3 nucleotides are TGTGCCAGTAGTATTCCCCCGTGGGCCCGGGAGAGATACACTGAAGCTTTCTTT.

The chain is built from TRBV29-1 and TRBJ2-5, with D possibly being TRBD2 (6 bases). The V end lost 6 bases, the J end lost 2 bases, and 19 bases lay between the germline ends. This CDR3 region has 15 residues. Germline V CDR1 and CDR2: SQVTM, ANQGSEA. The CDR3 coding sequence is TGCAGCGTGACGATGACGGGACTGACTCAAGAGACCCAGTACTTC. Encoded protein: CSVTMTGLTQETQYF.

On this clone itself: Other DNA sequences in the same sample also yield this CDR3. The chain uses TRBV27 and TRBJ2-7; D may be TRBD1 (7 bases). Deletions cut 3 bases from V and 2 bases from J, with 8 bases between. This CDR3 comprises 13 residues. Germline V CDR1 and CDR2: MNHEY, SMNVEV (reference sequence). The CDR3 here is CASSFRGAYEQYF. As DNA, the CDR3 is TGTGCCAGCAGTTTCAGGGGGGCCTACGAGCAGTACTTC.

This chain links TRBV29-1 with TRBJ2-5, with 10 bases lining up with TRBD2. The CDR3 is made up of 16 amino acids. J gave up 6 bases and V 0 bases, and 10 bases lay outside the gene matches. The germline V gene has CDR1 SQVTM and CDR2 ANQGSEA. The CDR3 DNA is TGCAGCGTTGAAGATCGCCCAAGCGGGGGGGTTAAGACCCAGTACTTC. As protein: CSVEDRPSGGVKTQYF.

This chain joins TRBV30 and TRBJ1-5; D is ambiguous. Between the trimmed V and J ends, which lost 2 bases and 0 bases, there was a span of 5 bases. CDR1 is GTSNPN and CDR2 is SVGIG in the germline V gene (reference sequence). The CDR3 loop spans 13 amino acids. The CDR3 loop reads CAWSYGSNQPQHF. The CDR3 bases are TGTGCCTGGAGTTATGGTAGCAATCAGCCCCAGCATTTT.

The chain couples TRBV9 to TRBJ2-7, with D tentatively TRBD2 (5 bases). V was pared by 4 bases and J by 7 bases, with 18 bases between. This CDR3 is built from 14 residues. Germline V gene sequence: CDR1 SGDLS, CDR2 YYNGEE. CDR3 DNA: TGTGCCAGCAGCCCGGACGGAGGTGTCGGGGAGCAGTACTTC. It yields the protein CASSPDGGVGEQYF.

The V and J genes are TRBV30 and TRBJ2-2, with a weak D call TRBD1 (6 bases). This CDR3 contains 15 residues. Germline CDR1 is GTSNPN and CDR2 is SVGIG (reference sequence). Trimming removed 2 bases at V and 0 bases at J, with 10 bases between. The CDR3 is CAWSHGTTNTGELFF. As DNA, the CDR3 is TGTGCCTGGAGTCATGGGACAACGAACACCGGGGAGCTGTTTTTT.

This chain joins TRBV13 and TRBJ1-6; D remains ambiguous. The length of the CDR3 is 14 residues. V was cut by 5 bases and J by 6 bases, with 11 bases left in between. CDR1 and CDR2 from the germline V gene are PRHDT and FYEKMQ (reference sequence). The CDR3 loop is CASSPGRFNSPLHF. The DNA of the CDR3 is TGTGCCAGCAGCCCAGGACGGTTTAATTCACCCCTCCACTTT.

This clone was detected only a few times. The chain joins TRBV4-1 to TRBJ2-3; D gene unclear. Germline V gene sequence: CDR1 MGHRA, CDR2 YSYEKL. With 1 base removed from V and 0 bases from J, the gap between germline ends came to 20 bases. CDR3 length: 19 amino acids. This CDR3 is CASSQGLRNSQISTDTQYF. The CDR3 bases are TGCGCCAGCAGCCAAGGATTGAGGAACTCCCAAATTAGCACAGATACGCAGTATTTT.

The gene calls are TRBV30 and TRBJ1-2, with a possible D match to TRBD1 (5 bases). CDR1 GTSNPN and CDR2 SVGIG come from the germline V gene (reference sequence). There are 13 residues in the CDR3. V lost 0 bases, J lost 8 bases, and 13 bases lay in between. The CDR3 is CAWSVREGLGYTF. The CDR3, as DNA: TGTGCCTGGAGTGTACGAGAGGGACTGGGCTACACCTTC.

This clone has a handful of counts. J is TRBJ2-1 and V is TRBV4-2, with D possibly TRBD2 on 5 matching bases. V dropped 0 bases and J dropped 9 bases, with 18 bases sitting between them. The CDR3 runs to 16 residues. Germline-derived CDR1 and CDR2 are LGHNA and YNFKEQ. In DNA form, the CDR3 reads TGTGCCAGCAGCCAAGATATCGGGCTAGCCCCGGGTGAGCAGTTCTTC. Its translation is CASSQDIGLAPGEQFF.

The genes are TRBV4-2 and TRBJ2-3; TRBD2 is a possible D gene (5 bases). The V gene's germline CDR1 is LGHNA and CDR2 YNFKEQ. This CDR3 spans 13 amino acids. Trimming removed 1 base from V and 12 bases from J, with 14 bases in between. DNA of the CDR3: TGTGCCAGCAGCCAAGGTGCTGAGGGCGCTCAGTATTTT. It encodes CASSQGAEGAQYF.

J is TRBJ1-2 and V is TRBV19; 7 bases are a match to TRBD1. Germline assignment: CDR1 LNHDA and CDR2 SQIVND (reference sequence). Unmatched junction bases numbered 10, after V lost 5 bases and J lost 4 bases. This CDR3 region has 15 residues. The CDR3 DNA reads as TGTGCCAGTAGTCCCGGGACAGCTGGTAGCTATGGCTACACCTTC. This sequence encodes CASSPGTAGSYGYTF. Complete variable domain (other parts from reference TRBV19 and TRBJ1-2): DGGITQSPKYLFRKEGQNVTLSCEQNLNHDAMYWYRQDPGQGLRLIYYSQIVNDFQKGDIAEGYSVSREKKESFPLTVTSAQKNPTAFYLCASSPGTAGSYGYTFGSGTRLTVV.

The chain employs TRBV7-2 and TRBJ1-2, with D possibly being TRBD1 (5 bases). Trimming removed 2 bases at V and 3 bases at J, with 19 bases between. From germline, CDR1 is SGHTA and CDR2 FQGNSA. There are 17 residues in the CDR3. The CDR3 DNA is TGTGCCAGCAGCTTAATTGGAGGGACCCGAGGTGACTATGGCTACACCTTC. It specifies CASSLIGGTRGDYGYTF.

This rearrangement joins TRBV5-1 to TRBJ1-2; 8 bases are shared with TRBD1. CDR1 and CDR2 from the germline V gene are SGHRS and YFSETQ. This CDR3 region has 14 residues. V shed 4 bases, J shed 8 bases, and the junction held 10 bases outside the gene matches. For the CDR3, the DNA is TGCGCCAGCAGCCTTATGACAGGGGCTGGGGGCTACACCTTC. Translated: CASSLMTGAGGYTF. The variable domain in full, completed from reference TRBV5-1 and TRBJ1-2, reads KAGVTQTPRYLIKTRGQQVTLSCSPISGHRSVSWYQQTPGQGLQFLFEYFSETQRNKGNFPGRFSGRQFSNSRSEMNVSTLELGDSALYLCASSLMTGAGGYTFGSGTRLTVV.

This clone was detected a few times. In DNA form, the CDR3 reads TGTGCCAGCAGCTCTCCTCGATTCGGGGCTGAAGCTTTCTTT. It yields the protein CASSSPRFGAEAFF. The rearrangement uses TRBV11-2 and TRBJ1-1; no firm D call. The CDR3 loop spans 14 amino acids. Trimming pared 4 bases from V and 6 bases from J, leaving 15 bases between. CDR1 is SGHAT and CDR2 is FQNNGV in the germline V gene.

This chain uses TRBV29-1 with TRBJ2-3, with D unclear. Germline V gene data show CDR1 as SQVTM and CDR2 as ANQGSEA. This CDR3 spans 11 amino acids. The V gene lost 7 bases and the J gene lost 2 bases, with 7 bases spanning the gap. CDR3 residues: CSARFTDTQYF. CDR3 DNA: TGCAGCGCCCGATTCACAGATACGCAGTATTTT.

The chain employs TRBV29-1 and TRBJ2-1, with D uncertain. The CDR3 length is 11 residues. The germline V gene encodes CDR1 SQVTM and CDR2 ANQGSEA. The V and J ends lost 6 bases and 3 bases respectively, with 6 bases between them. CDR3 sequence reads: CSVFFYNEQFF. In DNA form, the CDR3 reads TGCAGCGTCTTTTTCTACAATGAGCAGTTCTTC.

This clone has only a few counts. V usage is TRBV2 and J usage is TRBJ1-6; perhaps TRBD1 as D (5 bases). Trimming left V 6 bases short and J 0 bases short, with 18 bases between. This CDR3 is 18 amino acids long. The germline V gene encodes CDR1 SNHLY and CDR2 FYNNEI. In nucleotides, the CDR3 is TGTGCCAGCAGCTTTCCGGGACCGAGGAGCTCCTATAATTCACCCCTCCACTTT. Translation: CASSFPGPRSSYNSPLHF. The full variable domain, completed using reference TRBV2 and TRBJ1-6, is EPEVTQTPSHQVTQMGQEVILRCVPISNHLYFYWYRQILGQKVEFLVSFYNNEISEKSEIFDDQFSVERPDGSNFTLKIRSTKLEDSAMYFCASSFPGPRSSYNSPLHFGNGTRLTVT.

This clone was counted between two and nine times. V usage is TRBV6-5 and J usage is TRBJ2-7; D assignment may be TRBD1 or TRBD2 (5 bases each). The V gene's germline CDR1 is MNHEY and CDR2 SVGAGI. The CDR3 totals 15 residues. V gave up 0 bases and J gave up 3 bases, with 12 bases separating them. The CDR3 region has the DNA TGTGCCAGCAGTTACTCCCTCCGGGGCCGCTACGAGCAGTACTTC. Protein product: CASSYSLRGRYEQYF.

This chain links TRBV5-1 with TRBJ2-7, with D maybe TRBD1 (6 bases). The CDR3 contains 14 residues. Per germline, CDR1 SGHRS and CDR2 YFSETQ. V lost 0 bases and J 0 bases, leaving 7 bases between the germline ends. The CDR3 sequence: CASSLVGGSYEQYF. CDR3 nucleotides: TGCGCCAGCAGCTTGGTAGGGGGCTCCTACGAGCAGTACTTC.

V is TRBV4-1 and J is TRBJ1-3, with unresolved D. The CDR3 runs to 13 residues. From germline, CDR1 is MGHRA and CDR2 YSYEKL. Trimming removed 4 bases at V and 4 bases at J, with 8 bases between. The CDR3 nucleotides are TGCGCCAGCAGCCGACCGGGGGGAAACACCATATATTTT. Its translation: CASSRPGGNTIYF.

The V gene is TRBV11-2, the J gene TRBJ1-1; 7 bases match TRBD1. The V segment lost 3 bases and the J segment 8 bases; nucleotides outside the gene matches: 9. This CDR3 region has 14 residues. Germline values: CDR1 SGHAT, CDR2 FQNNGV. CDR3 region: CASSFTGVRTEAFF. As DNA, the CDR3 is TGTGCCAGCAGCTTCACAGGGGTAAGAACGGAAGCTTTCTTT.

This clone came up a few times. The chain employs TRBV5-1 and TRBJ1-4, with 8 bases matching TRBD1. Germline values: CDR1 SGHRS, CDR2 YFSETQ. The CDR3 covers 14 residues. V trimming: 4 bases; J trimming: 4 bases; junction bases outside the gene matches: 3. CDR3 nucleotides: TGCGCCAGCAGCAAGACAGGGGATAATGAAAAACTGTTTTTT. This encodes CASSKTGDNEKLFF.

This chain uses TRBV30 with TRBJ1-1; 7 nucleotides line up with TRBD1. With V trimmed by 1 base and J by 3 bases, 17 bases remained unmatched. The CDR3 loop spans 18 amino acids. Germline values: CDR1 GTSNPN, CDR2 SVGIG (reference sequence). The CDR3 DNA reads TGTGCCTGGAGTGAGATGGACAGGTTATGGTTTACGGACACTGAAGCTTTCTTT. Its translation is CAWSEMDRLWFTDTEAFF.

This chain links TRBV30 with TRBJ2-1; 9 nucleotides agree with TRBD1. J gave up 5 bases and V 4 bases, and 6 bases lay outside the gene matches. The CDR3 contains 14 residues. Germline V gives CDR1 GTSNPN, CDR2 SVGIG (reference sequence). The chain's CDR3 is CAWKGDRVNNEQFF. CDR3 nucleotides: TGTGCCTGGAAAGGGGACAGGGTAAACAATGAGCAGTTCTTC.

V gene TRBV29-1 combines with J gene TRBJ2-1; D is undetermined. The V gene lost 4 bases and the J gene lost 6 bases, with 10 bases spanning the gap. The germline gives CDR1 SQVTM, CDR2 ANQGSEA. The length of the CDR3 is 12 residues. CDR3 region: CSVALIGNEQFF. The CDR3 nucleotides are TGCAGCGTTGCCCTTATCGGCAATGAGCAGTTCTTC.

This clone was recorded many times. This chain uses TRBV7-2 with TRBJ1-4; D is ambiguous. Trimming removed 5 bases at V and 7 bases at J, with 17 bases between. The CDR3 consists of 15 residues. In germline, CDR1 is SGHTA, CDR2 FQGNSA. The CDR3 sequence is CASSPVDVGIEKLFF. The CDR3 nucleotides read TGTGCCAGCAGCCCTGTGGATGTAGGGATTGAAAAACTGTTTTTT.